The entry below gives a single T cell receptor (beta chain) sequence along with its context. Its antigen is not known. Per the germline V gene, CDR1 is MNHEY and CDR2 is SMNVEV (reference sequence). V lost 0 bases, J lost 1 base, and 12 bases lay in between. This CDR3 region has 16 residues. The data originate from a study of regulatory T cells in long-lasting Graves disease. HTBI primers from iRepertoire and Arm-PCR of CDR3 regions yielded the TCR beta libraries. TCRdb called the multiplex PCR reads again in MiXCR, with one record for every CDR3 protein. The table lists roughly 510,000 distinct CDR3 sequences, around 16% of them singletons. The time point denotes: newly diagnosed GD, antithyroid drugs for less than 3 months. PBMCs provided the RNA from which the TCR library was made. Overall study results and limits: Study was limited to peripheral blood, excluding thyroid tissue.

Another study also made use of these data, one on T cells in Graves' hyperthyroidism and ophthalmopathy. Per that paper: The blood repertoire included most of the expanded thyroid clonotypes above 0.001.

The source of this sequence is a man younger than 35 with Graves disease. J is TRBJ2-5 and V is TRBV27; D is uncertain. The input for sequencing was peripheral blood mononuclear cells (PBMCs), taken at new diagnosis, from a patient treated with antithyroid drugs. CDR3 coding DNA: TGTGCCAGCAGTTTATCAGGAATAGTGCGCCAAGAGACCCAGTACTTC. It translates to CASSLSGIVRQETQYF.